The entry below describes one TCR beta chain. The antigen is unknown. The sample originates from a study of T cells in localized non-small cell lung cancer. Study outcomes and limitations: Because researchers sequenced only one region of the tumor, heterogeneity is still possible. Median detection of top 100 tumor clones in adjacent lung was 57 clones.

Germline CDR1 is SGHAT and CDR2 is FQNNGV. The CDR3 is 15 amino acids. Trimming removed 0 bases at V and 0 bases at J, with 6 bases between. Sequencing used immunoSEQ multiplex PCR; TCRdb keeps in-frame clones, though not all of them. This table has some 13,000 clones, just over 85% appearing once. The sequencing used peripheral blood, collected before any cancer treatment. The receptor comes from a male donor at least 60 years old with stage III lung adenocarcinoma. V is TRBV11-2 and J is TRBJ1-3; D unclear. CDR3 sequence reads: CASSLERPSGNTIYF. CDR3 coding DNA: TGTGCCAGCAGCTTAGAAAGGCCCTCTGGAAACACCATATATTTT.